One sample yielded the 14 T cell receptor beta chains listed below, sequenced in a study of blood T cell repertoires in COVID-19. The repertoire was sequenced with immunoSEQ multiplex PCR; TCRdb's copy has only in-frame clones and lacks some. The sample yields 200,000 to 250,000 clones, 80% to 90% seen once. The sample consisted of peripheral blood. These receptors were taken from a woman aged 50 to 60 with active or convalescent COVID-19.

The gene calls are TRBV3-1 (or the pseudogene TRBV3-2) and TRBJ2-7, with D unclear. With 4 bases removed from V and 6 bases from J, the gap between germline ends came to 7 bases. CDR3 length: 11 amino acids. Looked up from germline, CDR1 is LGHDT and CDR2 is YNNKEL (reference sequence). CDR3 protein: CASSLGVEQYF. The DNA of the CDR3 is TGTGCCAGCAGCCTTGGAGTCGAGCAGTACTTC.

This clone was seen at least ten times. The chain has TRBV4-2 and TRBJ2-7; 10 nucleotides match TRBD1. The V and J ends lost 3 bases and 0 bases, in that order; junction bases with no gene match: 5. Per germline, CDR1 LGHNA and CDR2 YNFKEQ. The CDR3 runs to 16 residues. This chain's CDR3 is CASSQGTGDISYEQYF. The CDR3, as DNA: TGTGCCAGCAGCCAGGGGACAGGGGACATCTCCTACGAGCAGTACTTC.

The rearrangement uses TRBV6-1 and TRBJ1-2, with D possibly being TRBD1 (6 bases). CDR3 size: 16 residues. Germline V gene sequence: CDR1 MNHNS, CDR2 SASEGT. Trimming took 2 bases from V and 8 from J, leaving 21 bases between them. In nucleotides, the CDR3 is TGTGCCAGCAGTGAATCCCCCGCGGCAGGGGCAAGGGGCTACACCTTC. Protein sequence: CASSESPAAGARGYTF.

V is TRBV5-5 and J is TRBJ1-1; the D gene is possibly TRBD1 (6 bases). Trimming shortened V by 3 bases and J by 1 base, and 7 bases separated the two germline ends. This CDR3 has 13 residues. Germline V lookup: CDR1 SGHKS, CDR2 YYEKEE (reference sequence). CDR3 sequence reads: CASSSQGNTEAFF. CDR3 sequence (DNA): TGTGCCAGCAGCTCACAGGGGAACACTGAAGCTTTCTTT.

This clone was seen more than once but under ten times. The chain joins TRBV2 to TRBJ2-7, with TRBD1 as a possible D gene (5 bases). Germline lookup yields CDR1 SNHLY and CDR2 FYNNEI. The CDR3 totals 13 residues. Trimming took 7 bases from V and 5 from J, leaving 15 bases between them. The DNA for the CDR3 is TGTGCCAGCAATCTGCAGGGTCCCGACGAGCAGTACTTC. Amino acids: CASNLQGPDEQYF. Looking up the rest from reference TRBV2 and TRBJ2-7 gives the full variable domain: EPEVTQTPSHQVTQMGQEVILRCVPISNHLYFYWYRQILGQKVEFLVSFYNNEISEKSEIFDDQFSVERPDGSNFTLKIRSTKLEDSAMYFCASNLQGPDEQYFGPGTRLTVT.

The V and J genes are TRBV20-1 and TRBJ1-1, with D possibly TRBD1 on 6 matching bases. CDR1 is DFQATT and CDR2 is SNEGSKA in the germline V gene (reference sequence). The CDR3 extends over 11 amino acids. The V and J ends lost 6 bases and 11 bases respectively, with 16 bases between them. Here the CDR3 DNA reads TGCAGTGCCCGGCCAGGGGTCGATGCTTTCTTT. This encodes CSARPGVDAFF.

The chain is built from TRBV24-1 and TRBJ1-2; perhaps TRBD1 as D (5 bases). Germline assignment: CDR1 KGHDR and CDR2 SFDVKD. The V gene lost 3 bases and the J gene lost 6 bases, with 13 bases spanning the gap. The CDR3 sequence is 14 residues long. The CDR3 sequence: CATSDAGTSDGYTF. The CDR3 bases are TGTGCCACCAGTGATGCCGGGACTTCCGATGGCTACACCTTC.

This chain connects TRBV27 to TRBJ2-3; 8 positions match TRBD2. The germline CDR1 and CDR2 sequences are MNHEY and SMNVEV (reference sequence). J lost 10 bases, V lost 4 bases, and 7 bases had no gene match. The CDR3 runs 13 residues. CDR3 protein: CASSSSGSVAQYF. In DNA, the CDR3 is TGTGCCAGCAGTTCCAGCGGGAGTGTCGCGCAGTATTTT.

The sample holds one count of this clone. The chain is built from TRBV10-2 and TRBJ2-5; perhaps TRBD1 as D (5 bases). Germline V gives CDR1 WSHSY, CDR2 SAAADI. The CDR3 has 18 residues. The ends were cut back, 9 bases at V and 5 bases at J, with 31 bases in the middle. The CDR3 DNA follows: TGCGCCAGAGACCACCCACTCCCAGGGCCGTGTCAGGATGAGACCCAGTACTTC. Translated, it gives CARDHPLPGPCQDETQYF.

The V gene is TRBV21-1, the J gene TRBJ2-2; TRBD1 was called by the table and not checked on the DNA. TRBV21-1 corresponds to a pseudogene. This CDR3 comprises 21 residues. The CDR3 region is CASSTRFATGLVVGGAGELFF. CDR3 DNA: TGTGCCAGCAGCACCAGATTTGCCACCGGACTCGTAGTAGGGGGCGCCGGGGAGCTGTTTTTT.

This chain uses TRBV10-3 with TRBJ1-3; 7 bases fit TRBD1. The junction had 13 bases not matched to a gene; V was cut back by 10 bases and J by 7 bases. This CDR3 spans 14 amino acids. The germline V gene encodes CDR1 ENHRY and CDR2 SYGVKD. The CDR3 DNA sequence: TGTGCCACCGGTAGACAGGGTCTCCGGAACACCATATATTTT. This translates into CATGRQGLRNTIYF.

The chain combines TRBV6-5 with TRBJ1-5, with 10 bases aligning to TRBD1. In germline, CDR1 is MNHEY, CDR2 SVGAGI. The trim removed 6 bases at V and 7 bases at J, leaving 6 bases unmatched. The CDR3 is made up of 14 amino acids. CDR3 nucleotide sequence: TGTGCCAGCAGGGGGGGGACAGGGGCCCAGCCCCAGCATTTT. The encoded protein is CASRGGTGAQPQHF.

This sequence joins TRBV28 and TRBJ1-5, with D maybe TRBD1 (5 bases). The V and J ends lost 5 bases and 16 bases respectively, with 21 bases between them. Germline assignment: CDR1 MDHEN and CDR2 SYDVKM. The length of the CDR3 is 13 residues. CDR3 nucleotides: TGTGCCAGCAGTCCAGGCCGGGACTCCTTAACCCATTTT. Protein: CASSPGRDSLTHF.

This clone was seen only once. The rearrangement uses TRBV19 and TRBJ1-6, with 7 bases identical to TRBD1. With 5 bases clipped from V and 10 bases from J, the junction kept 8 bases outside the gene matches. Germline CDR1 and CDR2: LNHDA and SQIVND (reference sequence). The CDR3 has 14 residues. The CDR3 sequence: CASSVRDRISPLHF. CDR3 coding DNA: TGTGCCAGTAGTGTCCGGGACAGAATATCACCCCTCCACTTT.